In its sample, the clone carrying this TCR beta chain was seen many times. Its antigen is unknown. These data belong to a study of early T cells in non-severe SARS-CoV-2 infection. On the study more broadly: Bulk RNA isolated from unsorted whole blood underwent sequencing; chains were not paired.

Study-level findings and limits: VDJdb-based matching was biased toward anti-spike CD8 responses and missed private and CD4 specificities.

V lost 1 base and J 5 bases, leaving 12 bases between the germline ends. There are 15 residues in the CDR3. CDR1 is MDHEN, CDR2 SYDVKM, per germline. Unique molecular identifiers were attached to individual cDNA molecules. TCRdb ran MiXCR on the 5' RACE reads and lists one entry per CDR3 protein. Of 65,000 to 95,000 distinct CDR3 sequences in the sample, more than 7.5% were seen once. The chain uses TRBV28 and TRBJ1-5; no definite D call. The TCR was taken from an adult who was a healthcare worker with PCR-confirmed SARS-CoV-2 infection or an uninfected control (not recorded which). The sequenced sample was whole blood. CDR3 loop: CASSLSSSVYQPQHF. CDR3 DNA sequence: TGTGCCAGCAGTTTATCTAGTTCCGTATATCAGCCCCAGCATTTT.